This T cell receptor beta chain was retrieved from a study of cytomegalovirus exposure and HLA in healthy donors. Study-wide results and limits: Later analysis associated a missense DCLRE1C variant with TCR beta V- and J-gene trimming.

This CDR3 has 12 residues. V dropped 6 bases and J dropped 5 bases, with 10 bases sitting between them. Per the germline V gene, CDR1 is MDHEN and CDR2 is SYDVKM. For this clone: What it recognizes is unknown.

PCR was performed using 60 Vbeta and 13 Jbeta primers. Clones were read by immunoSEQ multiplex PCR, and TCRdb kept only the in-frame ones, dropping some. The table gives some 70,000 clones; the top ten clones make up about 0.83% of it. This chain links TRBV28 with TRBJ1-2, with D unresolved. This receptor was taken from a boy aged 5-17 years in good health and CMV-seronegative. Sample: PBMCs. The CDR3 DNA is TGTGCCAGCAGCCACCCTGAGTATGGCTACACCTTC. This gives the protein CASSHPEYGYTF.